The text below deals with one T cell receptor (beta chain). Its specific antigen is unknown. Per-nucleotide qualities are absent, and no much larger clonotype sits a single base away. Its CDR3 holds 12 amino acids, cysteine through phenylalanine. The read is trimmed to its CDR3 DNA, 36 bases read in frame from base 1. The trim is 3 bases for V and 4 bases for J, with a gap of 3 bases between the germline ends. Reading the germline V gene gives CDR1 SGHDN and CDR2 FVKESK. Frozen genomic DNA underwent high-throughput TCRbeta CDR3 sequencing by immunoSEQ, including PCR amplification, mapping, bias correction and internal controls. From the authors' description of their analysis: Productive rearrangements were retained, and unique TCRbeta sequences were defined by the CDR3 nucleotide sequence together with the V and J gene. A sequence counted as donor-reactive only if the sequence showed at least 5-fold expansion in CFSE-low cells compared with unstimulated pre-transplant cells and had a frequency of at least 0.01%. To ensure at least 90% detection power, minimum frequency thresholds were set for each subject based on that subject's lowest-template unstimulated sample. Repertoire turnover was measured by Jensen-Shannon divergence between the top 1000 TCRbeta sequences post- and pre-transplant. Changes in detection of donor-reactive sequences were tested with two-sided Fisher's exact tests. TCRdb took this table from immuneACCESS and kept in-frame rearrangements with V and J called. Such tables lack part of the clones; where checked against another copy, unresolved V genes explain under half of the gap, and the rest is unexplained. V, J and clone size were drawn from that table, and D and trimming were deduced from the DNA. The sample yields around 110,000 clones; approximately 90% were counted once. The ten largest clones capture 0.83% of the sample.

The data derive from a study of T cell clones after liver transplantation (dated by TCRdb to the late 2010s). About the study as a whole: Samples were obtained from ITN030ST, a randomized trial in which withdrawal of immunosuppression was attempted within 2 years of liver transplantation. Donor-reactive T cell clones were identified using TCRbeta sequencing after a pre-transplant mixed lymphocyte reaction and were then followed in post-transplant blood. As an antigen-independent comparator for donor-reactive sequences, third party-reactive TCRbeta sequences were also identified from pre-transplant MLRs. Tolerance was defined as complete withdrawal of immunosuppression for at least one year without a rise in liver enzymes beyond twice the upper limit of normal. Of the eight recipients, a few were HCV-positive, while the remaining recipients had been transplanted for non-autoimmune, non-viral indications. The studied cohort comprised 8 liver transplant recipients, 3 classified as tolerant and 5 as non-tolerant. Blood samples were taken pre-transplant, pre-randomization before withdrawal, and post-randomization after full withdrawal or failed withdrawal. Until randomization at 12-24 months post-transplant, subjects were given standard immunosuppression, with no induction therapy. Findings and caveats that apply to the study as a whole: Donor-reactive sequences decreased more than third party-reactive sequences, which suggests partial antigen-specific deletion that was not related to withdrawal success. Because no allograft tissue specimens were available, donor-reactive T cells may have migrated into the graft instead of being deleted. In 5 of 8 subjects, circulating donor-reactive CD4 TCRbeta sequences decreased significantly after transplant, regardless of tolerance or HCV status. When repertoire turnover was taken into account, detection of donor-reactive sequences was significantly reduced in 7 of 8 subjects for CD4 and in 8 of 8 subjects for CD8. The conclusions were considered preliminary, being limited by small, heterogeneous patient numbers and non-standardized post-transplant time points. In a couple of subjects, low numbers of available donor cells limited the measurable donor-reactive repertoire.

Unstimulated PBMCs, after thawing, were stained for CD3, CD4 and CD8 and then FACS-sorted into CD3+CD4+ and CD3+CD8+ populations. All 8 studied subjects were randomized to withdrawal of immunosuppression. The Qiagen DNeasy Blood and Tissue Kit was used for genomic DNA isolation. This sample comprised CD4+ T cells from blood, obtained 12 months after liver transplant. The rearranged segments are TRBV14 and TRBJ1-4; no confident D gene assignment can be made. The sequence was obtained from a human patient who received a liver transplant. Some T cells may have been brought in with the graft after a transplant. The CDR3 amino acid sequence is: CASSHNNEKLFF. The nucleotides are TGTGCCAGCAGCCATAATAATGAAAAACTGTTTTTT.